This T cell receptor beta chain was sequenced for a study of T-cell reconstitution after alpha-beta-depleted transplantation in children. The study, taken as a whole, reports: Alpha-beta T cells present about two months after transplant were reported to originate from several hundred expanded graft clones. Surviving recipient T cells and thymic progenitors underlay high day-60 TCRbeta diversity in some patients. T-cell counts and diversity at one year following transplant were attributed mainly to newly produced T cells.

Germline V gives CDR1 SGHRS, CDR2 YFSETQ. The CDR3 has 15 amino acids. Trimming took 3 bases from V and 5 from J, leaving 17 bases between them. A library of TCRbeta sequences, prepared with unique molecular identifiers, was generated. TCRdb re-derived calls from the PCR reads in MiXCR, one entry per CDR3 protein. The sample carries some 830,000 distinct CDR3 sequences, around 15% recorded once. As to this clonotype: Antigen: not known.

The sequence derives from a male patient aged 5 to 17 who had a stem cell transplant for acute lymphoblastic leukemia, so the T cells may come from the graft donor. The chain carries TRBV5-1 and TRBJ2-5; weak D call: TRBD1 (6 bases). Sequenced here: PBMCs, mostly from graft donor cells, sampled 360 days after TCRalphabeta/CD19-depleted stem cell transplant. The CDR3 loop is CASSSPRDNNETQYF. The CDR3 region has the DNA TGCGCCAGCAGCTCACCCAGGGACAATAACGAGACCCAGTACTTC.